The 19 T cell receptor beta chains in this list originate from one sample, sequenced in a study of spatial heterogeneity in lung cancer. TCRdb re-called the 5' RACE reads with MiXCR, one entry per CDR3 protein. This table holds approximately 110,000 distinct CDR3 sequences, under 14% found once. Time point here: blood at routine non-recurrence follow-up after resection. The sequencing used PBMCs, collected at follow-up. These receptors were collected from a female donor with early-stage non-small cell lung cancer.

This clonotype appeared a few times. The chain links TRBV6-5 to TRBJ1-5, with TRBD1 as a possible D gene (5 bases). The germline V gene encodes CDR1 MNHEY and CDR2 SVGAGI. Trimming took 0 bases from V and 7 from J, leaving 13 bases between them. CDR3 length: 15 amino acids. Here the CDR3 DNA reads TGTGCCAGCAGTTACTCGGGGCAGGGACGGCAGCCCCAGCATTTT. Its protein product is CASSYSGQGRQPQHF.

The sample holds a few counts of this clonotype. The rearrangement links TRBV28 to TRBJ2-7; D ambiguous. The ends were cut back, 7 bases at V and 2 bases at J, with 15 bases in the middle. This CDR3 contains 14 residues. Germline V lookup: CDR1 MDHEN, CDR2 SYDVKM. CDR3 loop: CASTSLSATYEQYF. The CDR3 nucleotides are TGTGCCAGCACCTCACTCTCCGCCACCTACGAGCAGTACTTC.

This clonotype was seen only a few times. J is TRBJ2-4 and V is TRBV20-1, with TRBD2 as a possible D gene (7 bases). Trimming removed 0 bases from V and 1 base from J, with 22 bases in between. Per the germline V gene, CDR1 is DFQATT and CDR2 is SNEGSKA (reference sequence). This CDR3 spans 19 amino acids. CDR3 residues: CSARDPKGGGSLAKNIQYF. In DNA form, the CDR3 reads TGCAGTGCTAGAGATCCTAAGGGGGGCGGGAGTCTGGCCAAAAACATTCAGTACTTC.

This clonotype was seen more than once but under ten times. CDR3 coding DNA: TGCAGCGTTGTAGCGCAGGGGGCCCAATCTGGGGCCAACGTCCTGACTTTC. Protein sequence: CSVVAQGAQSGANVLTF. The chain employs TRBV29-1 and TRBJ2-6; the match to TRBD1 covers 8 bases. The V and J ends lost 4 bases and 1 base, in that order; junction bases with no gene match: 9. The CDR3 extends over 17 amino acids. The V gene's germline CDR1 is SQVTM and CDR2 ANQGSEA.

The chain is built from TRBV2 and TRBJ2-3; 12 nucleotides match TRBD2. The CDR3 is made up of 14 amino acids. Germline lookup yields CDR1 SNHLY and CDR2 FYNNEI. V was pared by 7 bases and J by 6 bases, with 5 bases of the junction left unmatched. Here the CDR3 reads CASTWLAGGDTQYF. The CDR3 DNA sequence: TGTGCCAGCACATGGCTAGCGGGAGGGGATACGCAGTATTTT. The entire variable domain, with the rest obtained from reference TRBV2 and TRBJ2-3, is as follows: EPEVTQTPSHQVTQMGQEVILRCVPISNHLYFYWYRQILGQKVEFLVSFYNNEISEKSEIFDDQFSVERPDGSNFTLKIRSTKLEDSAMYFCASTWLAGGDTQYFGPGTRLTVL.

This clonotype was seen ten or more times. The chain has TRBV6-1 and TRBJ1-4, with 7 bases lining up with TRBD1. With V trimmed by 1 base and J by 5 bases, 4 bases remained unmatched. The CDR3 has 15 residues. Germline loops: CDR1 MNHNS, CDR2 SASEGT. The CDR3 DNA reads TGTGCCAGCAGTGAAGTGGCAGGGGGGAATGAAAAACTGTTTTTT. Amino acids: CASSEVAGGNEKLFF.

This clonotype came up a few times. The chain couples TRBV28 to TRBJ2-3; no clear D gene. The CDR3 has 13 amino acids. Germline-derived CDR1 and CDR2 are MDHEN and SYDVKM. Trimming shortened V by 3 bases and J by 7 bases, and 11 bases separated the two germline ends. Here the CDR3 reads CASSFAAINTQYF. The CDR3 bases are TGTGCCAGCAGTTTCGCGGCAATAAATACGCAGTATTTT. The full variable domain, completed using reference TRBV28 and TRBJ2-3, is DVKVTQSSRYLVKRTGEKVFLECVQDMDHENMFWYRQDPGLGLRLIYFSYDVKMKEKGDIPEGYSVSREKKERFSLILESASTNQTSMYLCASSFAAINTQYFGPGTRLTVL.

The chain links TRBV6-6 to TRBJ2-6, with 14 nucleotides matching TRBD2. The V gene's germline CDR1 is MNHNY and CDR2 SVGAGI (reference sequence). V shed 6 bases and J 4 bases; nucleotides not matched to a gene: 8. The CDR3 totals 18 residues. CDR3: CASSKGLAGGTGANVLTF. CDR3 bases: TGTGCCAGCAGCAAAGGACTAGCGGGAGGCACCGGGGCCAACGTCCTGACTTTC.

This clonotype was observed at least ten times. V usage is TRBV7-3 and J usage is TRBJ2-1, with D tentatively TRBD1 (6 bases). V lost 5 bases to trimming and J lost 0 bases, with 20 bases between them. Germline CDR1 and CDR2: SGHTA and FQGTGA. There are 18 residues in the CDR3. The CDR3 DNA reads as TGTGCCAGCAGCCCCAGTAGTATCAGGGGAAGCTCCTACAATGAGCAGTTCTTC. Protein sequence: CASSPSSIRGSSYNEQFF.

This clonotype was observed at least ten times. V is TRBV6-2 or TRBV6-3 and J is TRBJ2-1; tentative D call: TRBD2 (6 bases). The V end was cut by 2 bases, the J end by 12 bases, with 11 bases between. In germline, CDR1 is MNHEY, CDR2 SVGEGT. The CDR3 spans 12 residues. CDR3 bases: TGTGCCAGCAGTTACGCGGGAAGAAGGCAGTTCTTC. This codes for CASSYAGRRQFF.

This clonotype was counted a few times. V is TRBV5-1 and J is TRBJ1-4, with a weak D call TRBD1 (5 bases). The CDR3 runs to 13 residues. Germline values: CDR1 SGHRS, CDR2 YFSETQ. V lost 2 bases, J lost 8 bases, and 10 bases lay in between. This chain's CDR3 is CASSFQGLEKLFF. In nucleotides, the CDR3 is TGCGCCAGCAGCTTCCAGGGTCTGGAAAAACTGTTTTTT.

This clonotype was seen a few times. The chain links TRBV18 to TRBJ2-3; D is unclear. Germline V gene lookup returns CDR1 KGHSH and CDR2 LQKENI. With 0 bases removed from V and 1 base from J, the gap between germline ends came to 8 bases. The CDR3 spans 15 residues. The CDR3 sequence is CASSPPNQGTDTQYF. The CDR3 DNA sequence: TGTGCCAGCTCACCACCGAACCAGGGCACAGATACGCAGTATTTT.

The V gene is TRBV6-1, the J gene TRBJ2-7; TRBD1 matches at 10 bases. CDR1 MNHNS and CDR2 SASEGT come from the germline V gene. The CDR3 is made up of 15 amino acids. The V segment lost 0 bases and the J segment 4 bases; nucleotides outside the gene matches: 3. CDR3 DNA sequence: TGTGCCAGCAGTGAAGCGACAGGGGGCTGGTACGAGCAGTACTTC. Its protein product is CASSEATGGWYEQYF.

This clonotype was counted at least ten times. This chain connects TRBV27 to TRBJ2-7, with D unclear. Germline V CDR1 and CDR2: MNHEY, SMNVEV (reference sequence). The ends were cut back, 6 bases at V and 2 bases at J, with 20 bases in the middle. The CDR3 is made up of 16 amino acids. The CDR3 loop is CASRSTLARSPYEQYF. The CDR3 coding sequence is TGTGCCAGCAGGAGCACTCTCGCCCGGAGTCCCTACGAGCAGTACTTC.

This clonotype was recorded many times. V and J are TRBV28 and TRBJ2-4, with 11 bases identical to TRBD2. This CDR3 contains 18 residues. The germline gives CDR1 MDHEN, CDR2 SYDVKM. With V trimmed by 2 bases and J by 0 bases, 6 bases remained unmatched. CDR3 DNA: TGTGCCAGCAGTTTAGTTAGCGGGAGGGCGGCAGCCAAAAACATTCAGTACTTC. Translation gives CASSLVSGRAAAKNIQYF. The full variable domain, its missing parts supplied by reference TRBV28 and TRBJ2-4, is DVKVTQSSRYLVKRTGEKVFLECVQDMDHENMFWYRQDPGLGLRLIYFSYDVKMKEKGDIPEGYSVSREKKERFSLILESASTNQTSMYLCASSLVSGRAAAKNIQYFGAGTRLSVL.

This clonotype was detected a few times. V gene TRBV6-1 combines with J gene TRBJ2-1; 7 nucleotides line up with TRBD2. Germline V gene lookup returns CDR1 MNHNS and CDR2 SASEGT. The CDR3 totals 16 residues. V lost 5 bases and J lost 2; bases outside the gene matches: 9. The CDR3, as DNA: TGTGCCAGCAGTCTCCGAGAAGCGGGAACCTACAATGAGCAGTTCTTC. Amino acids: CASSLREAGTYNEQFF.

This clonotype was seen ten or more times. V is TRBV20-1 and J is TRBJ1-5; 7 bases agree with TRBD1. The CDR3 has 14 amino acids. With 0 bases clipped from V and 7 bases from J, the junction kept 6 bases outside the gene matches. Germline V lookup: CDR1 DFQATT, CDR2 SNEGSKA (reference sequence). As DNA, the CDR3 is TGCAGTGCTAGAGATTACAGGGGAGGCCAGCCCCAGCATTTT. It encodes CSARDYRGGQPQHF.

This clonotype was seen a handful of times. The rearrangement links TRBV19 to TRBJ2-2; unclear D gene. V lost 11 bases to trimming and J lost 6 bases, with 10 bases between them. Germline assignment: CDR1 LNHDA and CDR2 SQIVND (reference sequence). The CDR3 consists of 11 residues. The CDR3 nucleotides read TGTGCCTCCAAAAAGGCCGGGGAGCTGTTTTTT. Protein product: CASKKAGELFF.

This clonotype was observed at least ten times. The chain recombines TRBV5-1 with TRBJ1-5; D is undetermined. The V gene's germline CDR1 is SGHRS and CDR2 YFSETQ. The CDR3 sequence is 13 residues long. The V and J ends lost 5 bases and 3 bases respectively, with 9 bases between them. The DNA of the CDR3 is TGCGCCAGCAGTCCCTCCGTCAATCAGCCCCAGCATTTT. Amino acids: CASSPSVNQPQHF.